This is a list of T cell receptor beta chains from one sample in a study of early T cells in non-severe SARS-CoV-2 infection. TCRdb reprocessed the 5' RACE reads with MiXCR, giving one entry per CDR3 protein. The repertoire holds 40,000 to 50,000 distinct CDR3 sequences, 5% to 6% seen once, with 5% to 6.5% in the top ten. Sample: whole blood, taken at baseline. Source of these receptors: an adult who was a healthcare worker with PCR-confirmed SARS-CoV-2 infection or an uninfected control (not recorded which). The CDR3 runs from the conserved cysteine through the conserved F or W.

V	CDR3
TRBV19	CASSGLAGAYEQFF
TRBV28	CASSLILPTDTQYF
TRBV28	CASVLGQYNQPQHF
TRBV29-1	CSVRLANEQFF
TRBV11-2	CASSSTGTSGRAFEQFF
TRBV25-1	CASSVEFDEQYF
TRBV5-1	CASSLHPRGDQPQHF
TRBV10-2	CASSDGTGGLYGYTF
TRBV29-1	CSAQGVGTDTQYF
TRBV3-1	CASSQEFGYTF
TRBV11-2	CASSFALSGGREAETQYF
TRBV9	CASSVEGVKTTQYF
TRBV6-5	CASSLPGENTEAFF
TRBV20-1	CSARGTDRGTEAFF
TRBV11-2	CASSRSRGETQYF
TRBV9	CASSQRQGDNYGYTF
TRBV9	CASTRTGRLYGYTF
TRBV2	CASITQSPSGRAEEQFF
TRBV27	CASRPRPRSTDTQYF
TRBV7-8	CASSPPREGGEQYF
TRBV28	CASSFGQKDEQYF
TRBV29-1	CSVAPNTPYEQYF
TRBV15	CATSTAGIWYF